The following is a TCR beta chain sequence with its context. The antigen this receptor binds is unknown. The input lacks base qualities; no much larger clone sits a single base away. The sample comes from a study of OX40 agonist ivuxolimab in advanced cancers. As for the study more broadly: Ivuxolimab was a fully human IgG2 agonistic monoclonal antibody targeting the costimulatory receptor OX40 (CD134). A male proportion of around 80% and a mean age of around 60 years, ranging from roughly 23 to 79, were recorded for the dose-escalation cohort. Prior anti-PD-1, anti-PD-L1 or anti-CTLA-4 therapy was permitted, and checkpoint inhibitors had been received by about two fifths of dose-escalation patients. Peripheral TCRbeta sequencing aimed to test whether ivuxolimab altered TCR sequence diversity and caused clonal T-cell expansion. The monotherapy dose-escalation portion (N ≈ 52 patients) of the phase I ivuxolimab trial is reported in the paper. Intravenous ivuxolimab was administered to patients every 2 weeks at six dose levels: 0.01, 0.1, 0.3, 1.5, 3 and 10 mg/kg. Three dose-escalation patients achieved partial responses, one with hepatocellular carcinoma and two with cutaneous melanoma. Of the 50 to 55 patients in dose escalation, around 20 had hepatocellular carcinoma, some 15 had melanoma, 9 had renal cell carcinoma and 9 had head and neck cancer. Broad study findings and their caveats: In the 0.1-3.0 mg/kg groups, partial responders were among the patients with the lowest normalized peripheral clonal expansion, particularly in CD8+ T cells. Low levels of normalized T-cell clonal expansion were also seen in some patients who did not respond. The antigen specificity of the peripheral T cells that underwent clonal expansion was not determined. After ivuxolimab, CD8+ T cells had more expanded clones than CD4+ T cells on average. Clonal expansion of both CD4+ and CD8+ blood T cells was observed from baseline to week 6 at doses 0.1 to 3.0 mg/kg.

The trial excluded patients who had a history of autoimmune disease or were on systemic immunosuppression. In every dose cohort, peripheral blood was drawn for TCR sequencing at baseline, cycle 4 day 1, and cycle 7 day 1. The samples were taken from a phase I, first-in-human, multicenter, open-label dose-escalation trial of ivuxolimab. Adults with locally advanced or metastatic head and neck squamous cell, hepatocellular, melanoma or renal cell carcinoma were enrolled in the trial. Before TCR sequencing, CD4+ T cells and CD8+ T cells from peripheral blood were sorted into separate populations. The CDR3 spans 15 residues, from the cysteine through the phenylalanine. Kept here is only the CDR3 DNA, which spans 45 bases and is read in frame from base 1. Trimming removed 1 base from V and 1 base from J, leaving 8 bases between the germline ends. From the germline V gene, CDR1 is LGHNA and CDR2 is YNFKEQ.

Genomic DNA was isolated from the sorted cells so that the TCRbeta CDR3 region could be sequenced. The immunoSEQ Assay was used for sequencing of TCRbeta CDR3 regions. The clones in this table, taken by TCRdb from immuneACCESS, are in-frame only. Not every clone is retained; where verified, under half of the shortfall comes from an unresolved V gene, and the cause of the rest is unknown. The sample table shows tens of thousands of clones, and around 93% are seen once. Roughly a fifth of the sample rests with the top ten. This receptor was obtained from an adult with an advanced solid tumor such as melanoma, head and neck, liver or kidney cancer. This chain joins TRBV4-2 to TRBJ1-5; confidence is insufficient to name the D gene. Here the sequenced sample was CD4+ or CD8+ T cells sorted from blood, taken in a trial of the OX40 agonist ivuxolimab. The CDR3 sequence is CASSQVGGSNQPQHF. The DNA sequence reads TGTGCCAGCAGCCAAGTAGGTGGGAGCAATCAGCCCCAGCATTTT.